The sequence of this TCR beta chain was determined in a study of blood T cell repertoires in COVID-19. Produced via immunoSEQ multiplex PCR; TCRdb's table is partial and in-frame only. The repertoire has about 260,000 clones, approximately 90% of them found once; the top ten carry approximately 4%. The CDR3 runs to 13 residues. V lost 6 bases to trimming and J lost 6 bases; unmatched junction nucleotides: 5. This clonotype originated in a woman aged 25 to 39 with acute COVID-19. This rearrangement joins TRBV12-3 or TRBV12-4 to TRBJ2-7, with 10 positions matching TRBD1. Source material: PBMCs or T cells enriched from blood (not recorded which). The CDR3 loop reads CASSDRGLFEQYF. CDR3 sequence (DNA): TGTGCCAGCAGCGACAGGGGGCTCTTCGAGCAGTACTTC.